This record looks at one T cell receptor (beta chain) sequence and its context. As yet, its antigen is unknown. Given a much more abundant clone one base away, this may be a read error. These data belong to a study of T cells in Graves' hyperthyroidism and ophthalmopathy. Study-level results: A model of 13 V-J features distinguished ophthalmopathy from stable hyperthyroidism. In the blood, most expanded thyroid clonotypes above 0.001 appeared as well.

Amplified TCR beta CDR3 regions came from RNA transcripts. A first-round RT-PCR of the TCR CDR3 used the HTBI primer set. In TCRdb, the multiplex PCR reads were re-called with MiXCR into one record per CDR3 protein. The table records about 350,000 distinct CDR3 sequences, roughly 14% of them present only once. Investigators excluded patients with uncontrolled infection, other autoimmune disease, pregnancy or lactation. About 9.4 ml fresh peripheral blood yielded the PBMCs. From germline, CDR1 is SNHLY and CDR2 FYNNEI. V was shortened by 1 base and J by 1 base, with 1 base between the two germline ends. The CDR3 is 12 amino acids.

The material sequenced was blood. This chain uses TRBV2 with TRBJ1-1; D is unresolved. The sequence derives from a woman in her thirties with Graves' hyperthyroidism. The CDR3 protein is CASSEGNTEAFF. CDR3 DNA: TGTGCCAGCAGTGAAGGGAACACTGAAGCTTTCTTT.